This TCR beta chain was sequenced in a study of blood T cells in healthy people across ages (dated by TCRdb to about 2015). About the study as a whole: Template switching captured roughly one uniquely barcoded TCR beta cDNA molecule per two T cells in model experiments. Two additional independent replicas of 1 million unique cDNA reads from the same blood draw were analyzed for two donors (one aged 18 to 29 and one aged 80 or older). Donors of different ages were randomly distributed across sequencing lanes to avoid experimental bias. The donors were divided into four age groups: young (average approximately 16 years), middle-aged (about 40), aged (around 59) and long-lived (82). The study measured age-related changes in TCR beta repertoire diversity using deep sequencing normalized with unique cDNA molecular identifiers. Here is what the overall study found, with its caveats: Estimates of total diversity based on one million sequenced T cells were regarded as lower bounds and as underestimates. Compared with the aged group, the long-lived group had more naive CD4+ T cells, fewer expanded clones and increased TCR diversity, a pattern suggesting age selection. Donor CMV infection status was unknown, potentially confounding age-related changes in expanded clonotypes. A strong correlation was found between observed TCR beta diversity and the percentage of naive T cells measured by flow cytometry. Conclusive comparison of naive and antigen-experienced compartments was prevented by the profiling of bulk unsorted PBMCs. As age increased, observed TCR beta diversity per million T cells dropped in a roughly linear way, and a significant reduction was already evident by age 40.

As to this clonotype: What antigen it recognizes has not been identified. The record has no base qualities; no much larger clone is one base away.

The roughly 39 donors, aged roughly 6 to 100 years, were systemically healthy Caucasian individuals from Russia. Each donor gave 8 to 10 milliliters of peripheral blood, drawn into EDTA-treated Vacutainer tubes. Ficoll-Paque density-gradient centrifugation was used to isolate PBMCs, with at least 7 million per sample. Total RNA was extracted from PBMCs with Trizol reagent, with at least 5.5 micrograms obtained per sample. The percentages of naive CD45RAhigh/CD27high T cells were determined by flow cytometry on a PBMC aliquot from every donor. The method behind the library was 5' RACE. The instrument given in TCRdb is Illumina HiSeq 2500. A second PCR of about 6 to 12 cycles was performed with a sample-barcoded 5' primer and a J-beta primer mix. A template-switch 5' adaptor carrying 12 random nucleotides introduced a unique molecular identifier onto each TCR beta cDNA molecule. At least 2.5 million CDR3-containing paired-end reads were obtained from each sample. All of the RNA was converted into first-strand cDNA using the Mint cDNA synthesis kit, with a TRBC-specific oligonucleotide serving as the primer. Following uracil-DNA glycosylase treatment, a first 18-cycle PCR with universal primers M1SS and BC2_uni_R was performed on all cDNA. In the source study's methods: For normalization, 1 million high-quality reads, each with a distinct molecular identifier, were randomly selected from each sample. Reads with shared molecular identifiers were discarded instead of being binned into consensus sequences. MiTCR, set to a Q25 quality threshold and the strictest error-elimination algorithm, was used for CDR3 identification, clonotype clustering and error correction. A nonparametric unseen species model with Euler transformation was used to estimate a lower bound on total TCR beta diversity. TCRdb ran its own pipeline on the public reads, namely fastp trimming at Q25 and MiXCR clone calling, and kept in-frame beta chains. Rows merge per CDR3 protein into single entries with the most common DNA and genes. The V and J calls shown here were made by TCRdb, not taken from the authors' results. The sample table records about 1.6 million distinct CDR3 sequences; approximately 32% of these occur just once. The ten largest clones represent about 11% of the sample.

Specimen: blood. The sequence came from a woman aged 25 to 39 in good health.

DNA sequence: TGTGCCAGCAGCTTTCTCATCCGGACAGGGAGTATGGATGGGCAGTTCTTC. Its product reads: CASSFLIRTGSMDGQFF. The chain uses TRBV7-9 and TRBJ2-1; the central 8 bases match TRBD1. Looking up the germline V gene (reference sequence) yields CDR1 SEHNR and CDR2 FQNEAQ. Its CDR3 holds 17 amino acids, cysteine through phenylalanine. Only CDR3 DNA remains: 51 bases, in frame from the first base. V has 3 bases trimmed and J has 12 bases trimmed; junction bases matching no gene number 19.